This T cell receptor beta chain was identified in a study of shared clonotypes between healthy human individuals. Germline CDR1 and CDR2: ENHRY and SYGVKD. V was shortened by 10 bases and J by 4 bases, with 11 bases between the two germline ends. The CDR3 has 13 residues. Over several immunoSEQ plates, each subset's genomic DNA was distributed in even portions. Sequencing used immunoSEQ multiplex PCR; TCRdb keeps in-frame clones, though not all of them. The table includes about 2 million clones, 90% to 95% detected once. Healthy and HIV-negative, the adult donors had no recent acute infections or vaccinations. The donors, all of them Caucasian adults, lived in Nashville, Tennessee. The table lists this clone with a count of one.

The specimen was naive CD4+ T cells sorted from blood. Subset: CD45RA+ positively selected. This chain uses TRBV10-3 with TRBJ1-6, with a weak D call TRBD1 (5 bases). This TCR was sampled from a young man in good health. CDR3 DNA: TGTGCCACCGGTGGGGGGTATAATTCACCCCTCCACTTT. Translation: CATGGGYNSPLHF.